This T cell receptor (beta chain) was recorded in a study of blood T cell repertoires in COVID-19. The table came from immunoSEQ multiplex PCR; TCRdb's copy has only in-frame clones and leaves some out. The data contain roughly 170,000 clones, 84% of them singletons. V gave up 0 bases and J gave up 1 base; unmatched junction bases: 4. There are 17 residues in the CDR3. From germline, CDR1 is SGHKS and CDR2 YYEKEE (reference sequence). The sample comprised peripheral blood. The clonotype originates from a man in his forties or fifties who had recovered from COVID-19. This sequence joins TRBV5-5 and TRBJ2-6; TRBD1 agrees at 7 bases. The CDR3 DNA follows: TGTGCCAGCAGCTTGGCCGGGGACAGTTCTGGGGCCAACGTCCTGACTTTC. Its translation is CASSLAGDSSGANVLTF.